This entry describes one TCR beta chain. Its antigen remains unidentified. TCRdb ran MiXCR on the reads and lists one entry per CDR3 protein. The data hold about 900,000 distinct CDR3 sequences, with approximately 33% observed a single time. V was cut by 0 bases and J by 3 bases, with 22 bases left in between. CDR1 is SGHDT and CDR2 is YYEEEE in the germline V gene. The CDR3 consists of 18 residues. This specimen comes from a study of T cell repertoires in cytomegalovirus infection. Whole-study context: Both CMV infection and a matching HLA type were indicated by public TCR beta signatures. Study-level points and caveats: Clonotype analysis showed dominance of the ex vivo response by HLA-C-restricted CMV-specific TCR beta clonotypes.

This TCR derives from a human donor in good health (CMV status not recorded). Some clones in this sample may be carry-over from other donors' samples. The input for sequencing was cultured CD8+ T cells from PBMCs, taken from culture after CMV antigen stimulation. V gene TRBV5-6 combines with J gene TRBJ2-7, with D possibly being TRBD1 (7 bases). CDR3 coding DNA: TGTGCCAGCAGCTTGGAAAACGCTCAGGGGGGAGTGGACTACGAGCAGTACTTC. Protein: CASSLENAQGGVDYEQYF.